The subject of this entry is one T cell receptor beta chain. Its antigen is not identified. This specimen comes from a study of CD8 T cells in ankylosing spondylitis. General study results and limits: Peripheral blood samples showed relatively rare disease-linked clones, and these clones were CD8+. The authors reported significant enrichment of disease-linked clones in matched ankylosing spondylitis synovial fluid. Characteristic, it appeared, of ankylosing spondylitis blood was a TCR beta motif of eight highly homologous variants. A number of the motif variants had already been described in reactive arthritis synovial fluid and blood.

One entry per CDR3 protein results from TCRdb running MiXCR on the 5' RACE reads. The top ten hold approximately 13% of the sample, which has some 130,000 distinct CDR3 sequences, 6% to 8% seen once. The germline CDR1 and CDR2 sequences are GTSNPN and SVGIG (reference sequence). The V end lost 0 bases, the J end lost 5 bases, and 10 bases lay between the germline ends. This CDR3 has 13 residues. The chain is built from TRBV30 and TRBJ1-1; D possibly corresponds to TRBD1 (5 bases). The clonotype originates from a female donor with ankylosing spondylitis or in good health (not recorded which). Sequenced input: blood, either unsorted or a sorted T cell fraction (not recorded which). The CDR3 DNA reads TGTGCCTGGAGTGTTAGGGGAGGGACTGAAGCTTTCTTT. This translates into CAWSVRGGTEAFF.